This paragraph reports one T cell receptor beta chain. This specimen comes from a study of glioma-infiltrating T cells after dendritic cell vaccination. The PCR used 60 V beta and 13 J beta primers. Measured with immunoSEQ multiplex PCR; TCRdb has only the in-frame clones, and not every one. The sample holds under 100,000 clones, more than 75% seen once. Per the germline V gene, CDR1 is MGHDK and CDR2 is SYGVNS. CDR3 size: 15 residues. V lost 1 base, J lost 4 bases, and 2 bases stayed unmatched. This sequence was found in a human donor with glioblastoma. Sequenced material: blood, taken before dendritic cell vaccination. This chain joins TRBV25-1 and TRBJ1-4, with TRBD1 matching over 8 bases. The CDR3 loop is CASSEWDRINEKLFF. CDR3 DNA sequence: TGTGCCAGCAGTGAATGGGACAGGATTAATGAAAAACTGTTTTTT.